This TCR beta chain appears in the sequencing data of a study of CD8+CD57+ T cells in acquired aplastic anemia. Study in general: Healthy donor CD4+ cell samples had a mean of around 11 million reads.

The V end was cut by 7 bases, the J end by 5 bases, with 17 bases between. The V gene's germline CDR1 is SQVTM and CDR2 ANQGSEA. CDR3 length: 13 amino acids. Genomic DNA constituted the template upon which TCR beta VDJ and CDR3 profiling was performed. TCRdb reprocessed the reads with MiXCR, giving one entry per CDR3 protein. The data contain 95,000 to 120,000 distinct CDR3 sequences, roughly 50% of them seen just once; the ten biggest clones take up 25% to 35%. The V call is TRBV29-1, the J call TRBJ1-1, with D perhaps matching TRBD1 (6 bases). The receptor's source is a human donor in good health, serving as a control. The sample comprised sorted CD4+, CD8+, or CD8+CD57+ T cells (not recorded which) from PBMCs. The CDR3 loop reads CSATEGGQTEAFF. Here the CDR3 DNA reads TGCAGCGCGACAGAGGGGGGGCAGACTGAAGCTTTCTTT.